This T cell receptor beta chain was documented in a study of identical twins. Germline lookup yields CDR1 DFQATT and CDR2 SNEGSKA (reference sequence). The CDR3 has 14 residues. V gave up 3 bases and J gave up 2 bases, with 12 bases separating them. This clonotype was recorded a few times. Via MiXCR, TCRdb re-called the 5' RACE reads, giving one row per CDR3 protein. The sample carries some 1,700,000 distinct CDR3 sequences, more than 30% recorded once. This clonotype originated in a newborn girl in good health. The chain couples TRBV20-1 to TRBJ2-3, with TRBD1 as a possible D gene (7 bases). The sample was cord blood. The CDR3 is CSAREGADTDTQYF. As DNA, the CDR3 is TGCAGTGCTAGGGAGGGGGCGGACACAGATACGCAGTATTTT.